This T cell receptor beta chain was documented in a study of siplizumab effects on memory and regulatory T cells. Study observations and caveats: A minor fraction of alloreactive clones, and no more, mapped to unstimulated subsets. The diversity of naive T cells seemed greater than that of memory cells, and their alloresponse contribution seemed major.

Note on this clone: Its antigen is unknown.

The germline CDR1 and CDR2 sequences are MNHNS and SASEGT. The CDR3 is 13 amino acids. The V end was cut by 6 bases, the J end by 0 bases, with 8 bases between. Profiling relied on immunoSEQ multiplex PCR, and the TCRdb table lists in-frame clones only, not all of them. Here the sample spans around 68,000 clones, over 80% being singletons. The sequence derives from a human donor in good health. The sample consisted of Tregs sorted from blood. The chain is built from TRBV6-1 and TRBJ1-2; D remains unclear. As DNA, the CDR3 is TGTGCCAGCAGCGGGTTCACTAACTATGGCTACACCTTC. Protein sequence: CASSGFTNYGYTF.